Each of the 26 T cell receptor beta chains below was sequenced from the same sample in a study of blood T cell repertoires in COVID-19 (dated by TCRdb to the early 2020s). Receptors were amplified or captured by the immunoSEQ multiplex PCR assay. TCRdb provides this immuneACCESS table in a form limited to in-frame rearrangements. Some clones are lacking; in checked studies, under half of them reflect an unresolved V gene, and why the rest are absent is not known. For this sample there are some 150,000 clones; around four fifths appear just once. The ten largest clones capture about 39% of the sample. Sample: peripheral blood. These receptors all stem from a human donor in a cohort sampled during active COVID-19.

The chain is built from TRBV12-3 or TRBV12-4 and TRBJ2-7; D is ambiguous. The V end lost 2 bases, the J end lost 4 bases, and 6 bases lay between the germline ends. CDR3 size: 12 residues. The CDR3 DNA is TGTGCCAGCAGTTTAACTTCGTACGAGCAGTACTTC. Protein product: CASSLTSYEQYF.

The chain recombines TRBV7-3 with TRBJ1-1; maybe TRBD1 (6 bases). Per the germline V gene, CDR1 is SGHTA and CDR2 is FQGTGA. Trimming removed 3 bases from V and 0 bases from J, with 8 bases in between. The CDR3 extends over 14 amino acids. The CDR3 DNA follows: TGTGCCAGCAGCTTGGACAGACTGAACACTGAAGCTTTCTTT. Translation gives CASSLDRLNTEAFF.

This clone was detected only a few times. The gene calls are TRBV19 and TRBJ1-4, with no clear D. V was pared by 9 bases and J by 3 bases, with 11 bases between. Germline lookup yields CDR1 LNHDA and CDR2 SQIVND (reference sequence). The CDR3 spans 13 residues. CDR3 protein: CASHKQPNEKLFF. The CDR3 nucleotides are TGTGCCAGCCACAAACAGCCTAATGAAAAACTGTTTTTT.

This clone was counted only a few times. The CDR3 region is CASSRPRDSDTGELFF. The CDR3 DNA is TGTGCCAGCAGCCGCCCCCGGGACAGTGACACCGGGGAGCTGTTTTTT. The chain combines TRBV7-9 with TRBJ2-2, with 7 bases lining up with TRBD1. The ends lost 5 bases at V and 3 bases at J; junction bases unmatched: 9. CDR3 length: 16 residues. From germline, CDR1 is SEHNR and CDR2 FQNEAQ (reference sequence).

The J gene is TRBJ2-3, the V gene TRBV5-1; 8 bases map to TRBD2. The trim removed 4 bases at V and 6 bases at J, leaving 7 bases unmatched. CDR1 SGHRS and CDR2 YFSETQ come from the germline V gene. The CDR3 sequence is 14 residues long. The CDR3, as DNA: TGCGCCAGCAGCCAAAGCGGGGGAGGGGATACGCAGTATTTT. This codes for CASSQSGGGDTQYF.

The J gene is TRBJ1-5, the V gene TRBV4-1, with 8 bases aligning to TRBD1. CDR1 is MGHRA, CDR2 YSYEKL, per germline. CDR3 size: 16 residues. V dropped 1 base and J dropped 1; count of bases not matched to a gene: 3. CDR3 nucleotides: TGCGCCAGCAGCCAAGGCCGGGACAGGAGCAATCAGCCCCAGCATTTT. Amino acids: CASSQGRDRSNQPQHF.

The rearrangement uses TRBV7-2 and TRBJ2-5, with TRBD1 identical over 7 bases. J was trimmed by 3 bases and V by 5 bases; bases with no gene match: 6. The CDR3 loop spans 14 amino acids. The germline V gene encodes CDR1 SGHTA and CDR2 FQGNSA. The CDR3 reads CASSPGGPKETQYF. CDR3 in DNA: TGTGCCAGCAGCCCAGGGGGACCGAAAGAGACCCAGTACTTC.

CDR3 DNA: TGTGCCAGCAGCCCCCGGGACAATCTTAACTATGGCTACACCTTC. It specifies CASSPRDNLNYGYTF. The V gene is TRBV7-9, the J gene TRBJ1-2; D possibly corresponds to TRBD1 (6 bases). The CDR3 totals 15 residues. The ends were cut back, 5 bases at V and 1 base at J, with 14 bases in the middle. Germline V CDR1 and CDR2: SEHNR, FQNEAQ (reference sequence).

V is TRBV5-4 and J is TRBJ1-2; D possibly corresponds to TRBD1 (6 bases). Germline CDR1 reads SGHNT; CDR2 reads YYREEE (reference sequence). The CDR3 contains 14 residues. V was cut by 2 bases and J by 8 bases, with 16 bases left in between. The CDR3: CASSFRPGQGGYTF. CDR3 DNA: TGTGCCAGCAGCTTCAGGCCGGGACAAGGGGGCTACACCTTC.

The chain links TRBV29-1 to TRBJ2-2; 12 bases line up with TRBD2. Trimming at V came to 6 bases and at J to 2 bases, leaving 4 bases not matched to a gene. The CDR3 is made up of 15 amino acids. Germline V CDR1 and CDR2: SQVTM, ANQGSEA. The CDR3 loop is CSVKTSGGNTGELFF. Written as DNA, the CDR3 is TGCAGCGTGAAGACTAGCGGGGGTAACACCGGGGAGCTGTTTTTT.

This clone came up once. The CDR3 is CASRAHRDRGLGYGYTF. The CDR3 coding sequence is TGTGCCAGCAGGGCACACCGGGACAGGGGGCTAGGCTATGGCTACACCTTC. The chain couples TRBV28 to TRBJ1-2; TRBD1 agrees at 12 bases. The CDR3 sequence is 17 residues long. Unmatched junction bases numbered 12, after V lost 6 bases and J lost 4 bases. The V gene's germline CDR1 is MDHEN and CDR2 SYDVKM.

The chain is built from TRBV6-2 or TRBV6-3 and TRBJ1-2; D gene uncertain. The CDR3 consists of 15 residues. CDR1 MNHEY and CDR2 SVGEGT come from the germline V gene. Trimming stripped 6 bases from V and 3 bases from J, with 17 bases between. CDR3 DNA: TGTGCCAGCAGCGACACTCGAATGGCCTACTATGGCTACACCTTC. Translating gives CASSDTRMAYYGYTF.

About this clone itself: This specimen includes other DNA sequences encoding the same CDR3. The rearrangement joins TRBV19 to TRBJ1-1; D is uncertain. Germline-derived CDR1 and CDR2 are LNHDA and SQIVND (reference sequence). This CDR3 comprises 13 residues. The germline V and J ends were trimmed by 5 bases and 1 base, with 8 bases remaining between them. The CDR3 sequence is CASSPSGNTEAFF. In DNA form, the CDR3 reads TGTGCCAGTAGTCCGTCGGGGAACACTGAAGCTTTCTTT.

V and J are TRBV7-2 and TRBJ2-5; 7 nucleotides line up with TRBD2. CDR1 is SGHTA, CDR2 FQGNSA, per germline. The CDR3 extends over 16 amino acids. Germline trimming cut 1 base from V and 1 base from J; bases unmatched to any gene: 6. This CDR3 is CASSLGGRGIQETQYF. In DNA form, the CDR3 reads TGTGCCAGCAGCTTAGGCGGGCGGGGGATCCAAGAGACCCAGTACTTC.

This clone was found once. The chain has TRBV2 and TRBJ2-5; TRBD2 aligns across 12 bases. V was pared by 4 bases and J by 4 bases, with 7 bases of the junction left unmatched. The CDR3 is 16 residues long. Germline lookup yields CDR1 SNHLY and CDR2 FYNNEI. CDR3 in DNA: TGTGCCAGCAGTGGAATCCTAGCGGGGGGGGGAGAGACCCAGTACTTC. It specifies CASSGILAGGGETQYF.

The rearrangement joins TRBV28 to TRBJ1-5; D might be TRBD1 (6 bases). The CDR3 spans 17 residues. Germline lookup yields CDR1 MDHEN and CDR2 SYDVKM. The V gene lost 1 base and the J gene lost 5 bases, with 18 bases spanning the gap. CDR3 DNA: TGTGCCAGCAGTTTATCCGCCGGGGGCGGGAGGCATCAGCCCCAGCATTTT. Translated, it gives CASSLSAGGGRHQPQHF. The full variable domain, completed using reference TRBV28 and TRBJ1-5, is DVKVTQSSRYLVKRTGEKVFLECVQDMDHENMFWYRQDPGLGLRLIYFSYDVKMKEKGDIPEGYSVSREKKERFSLILESASTNQTSMYLCASSLSAGGGRHQPQHFGDGTRLSIL.

This clone appeared once. The J gene is TRBJ1-2, the V gene TRBV15; D ambiguous. Germline CDR1 LNHNV, CDR2 YYDKDF (reference sequence). Trimming pared 5 bases from V and 4 bases from J, leaving 8 bases between. This CDR3 has 12 residues. The CDR3 DNA sequence: TGTGCCACCAGCGCGCCGGGCTATGGCTACACCTTC. Translating it yields CATSAPGYGYTF.

The genes are TRBV7-9 and TRBJ1-4; 9 bases map to TRBD1. Germline CDR1 SEHNR, CDR2 FQNEAQ (reference sequence). Trimming removed 5 bases from V and 8 bases from J; junction bases left unmatched: 6. The CDR3 has 14 residues. The CDR3 spells CASSPGTGREKLFF. CDR3 nucleotide sequence: TGTGCCAGCAGCCCCGGGACAGGGAGGGAAAAACTGTTTTTT.

The gene calls are TRBV12-5 and TRBJ1-2; maybe TRBD1 (6 bases). This CDR3 spans 13 amino acids. Trimming removed 1 base at V and 6 bases at J, with 9 bases between. Germline CDR1 and CDR2: LGHNT and FRNRAP. The CDR3 loop reads CASGLANRDGYTF. The CDR3 DNA follows: TGTGCTAGTGGTTTGGCTAACAGGGATGGCTACACCTTC.

This chain links TRBV12-3 or TRBV12-4 with TRBJ2-7; TRBD2 is a possible D gene (6 bases). The germline V and J ends were trimmed by 7 bases and 7 bases, with 14 bases remaining between them. The CDR3 consists of 12 residues. In DNA, the CDR3 is TGTGCCAGCACCTTGGGCGGAGGGGAGCAGTACTTC. It codes for CASTLGGGEQYF.

This clone was observed a single time. This sequence joins TRBV9 and TRBJ1-3; the D gene is possibly TRBD1 (5 bases). The V gene's germline CDR1 is SGDLS and CDR2 YYNGEE. The V gene lost 3 bases and the J gene lost 4 bases, with 11 bases spanning the gap. This CDR3 contains 14 residues. For the CDR3, the DNA is TGTGCCAGCAGCGCCAGGGTCGCAGGAAACACCATATATTTT. Translation: CASSARVAGNTIYF.

The V gene is TRBV7-2, the J gene TRBJ2-5; 8 nucleotides line up with TRBD2. Trimming removed 6 bases from V and 3 bases from J; junction bases left unmatched: 6. The CDR3 sequence is 14 residues long. Germline V gives CDR1 SGHTA, CDR2 FQGNSA. For the CDR3, the DNA is TGTGCCAGCAGTCGGGGGGGGTCGGAAGAGACCCAGTACTTC. It codes for CASSRGGSEETQYF.

The V and J genes are TRBV6-5 and TRBJ2-7; 10 positions match TRBD1. J lost 6 bases, V lost 8 bases, and 10 bases had no gene match. The CDR3 contains 14 residues. The germline CDR1 and CDR2 sequences are MNHEY and SVGAGI. CDR3 sequence reads: CASSERDRGVEQYF. DNA for the CDR3: TGTGCCAGCTCCGAACGGGACAGGGGTGTCGAGCAGTACTTC.

The chain uses TRBV7-2 and TRBJ2-7; 7 positions match TRBD2. The germline V gene has CDR1 SGHTA and CDR2 FQGNSA. This CDR3 comprises 15 residues. After removal of 5 bases from V and 3 bases from J, the junction contained 10 bases not matched to a gene. CDR3 sequence (DNA): TGTGCCAGCAGCACCCCCGAATGGGAGGGCTACGAGCAGTACTTC. Translated, it gives CASSTPEWEGYEQYF.

This chain connects TRBV6-2 or TRBV6-3 to TRBJ1-3; 8 positions match TRBD1. This CDR3 contains 16 residues. Germline V gene data show CDR1 as MNHEY and CDR2 as SVGEGT. Losses at the gene ends were 5 bases for V and 0 bases for J; bases not matched to a gene: 6. CDR3 residues: CASSHGQGASGNTIYF. The CDR3 nucleotides are TGTGCCAGCAGTCATGGACAGGGCGCCTCTGGAAACACCATATATTTT.

V is TRBV12-5 and J is TRBJ2-1, with 15 bases matching TRBD2. The CDR3 is made up of 17 amino acids. Trimming took 5 bases from V and 6 from J; bases not matched to a gene: 8. CDR1 and CDR2 from the germline V gene are LGHNT and FRNRAP. Written as DNA, the CDR3 is TGTGCTAGTGGTGCTCCGGGACTAGCGGGGGGCCGCAATGAGCAGTTCTTC. This sequence encodes CASGAPGLAGGRNEQFF.